The 5 T cell receptor beta chains below come from one sample, sequenced in a study of cytomegalovirus exposure and HLA in healthy donors. This PCR relied on a set of 60 Vbeta primers and 13 Jbeta primers. Generated by immunoSEQ multiplex PCR, the TCRdb table keeps only in-frame clones and is missing some. This sample has more than 70,000 clones, with around three quarters found just once. The specimen sequenced was PBMCs. These receptors all stem from a man aged 25-45 years in good health and CMV-seropositive.

CDR3 DNA sequence: TGTGCCAGCGGCCCCGGGACACCCGGGGAGCAGTACTTC. Encoded protein: CASGPGTPGEQYF. The chain is built from TRBV7-3 and TRBJ2-7, with D perhaps TRBD1 (6 bases). V was pared by 8 bases and J by 7 bases, with 18 bases between. Per the germline V gene, CDR1 is SGHTA and CDR2 is FQGTGA. The CDR3 contains 13 residues.

The chain combines TRBV29-1 with TRBJ2-7, with a weak D call TRBD1 (6 bases). The CDR3 sequence is 11 residues long. V was shortened by 6 bases and J by 4 bases, with 10 bases between the two germline ends. The germline V gene encodes CDR1 SQVTM and CDR2 ANQGSEA. CDR3 DNA: TGCAGCGTCGCAGGGGATTACGAGCAGTACTTC. It codes for CSVAGDYEQYF.

The chain has TRBV11-2 and TRBJ1-5, with 8 nucleotides matching TRBD1. Trimming cost V 5 bases and J 4 bases; bases outside gene matches: 4. The CDR3 extends over 14 amino acids. In germline, CDR1 is SGHAT, CDR2 FQNNGV. In DNA, the CDR3 is TGTGCCAGCAGCCTGGACAGGGAAAATCAGCCCCAGCATTTT. It specifies CASSLDRENQPQHF. The whole variable domain, remainder taken from reference TRBV11-2 and TRBJ1-5, is EAGVAQSPRYKIIEKRQSVAFWCNPISGHATLYWYQQILGQGPKLLIQFQNNGVVDDSQLPKDRFSAERLKGVDSTLKIQPAKLEDSAVYLCASSLDRENQPQHFGDGTRLSIL.

In this sample, this clone turned up a few times. This rearrangement joins TRBV7-9 to TRBJ1-3, with D unclear. V shed 5 bases and J shed 14 bases, with 19 bases lying between them. This CDR3 is 13 amino acids long. In germline, CDR1 is SEHNR, CDR2 FQNEAQ (reference sequence). The CDR3 DNA follows: TGTGCCAGCAGCCAGGAGGAAGGGCTTCAGCTATATTTT. It yields the protein CASSQEEGLQLYF.

This clone has only a few counts. The rearrangement links TRBV28 to TRBJ1-5, with D possibly matching TRBD1 (6 bases). This CDR3 region has 13 residues. The V gene's germline CDR1 is MDHEN and CDR2 SYDVKM. The V end lost 6 bases, the J end lost 2 bases, and 8 bases lay between the germline ends. In nucleotides, the CDR3 is TGTGCCAGCAGCAGGACAGGCAATCAGCCCCAGCATTTT. As protein: CASSRTGNQPQHF. The variable domain in full, completed from reference TRBV28 and TRBJ1-5, reads DVKVTQSSRYLVKRTGEKVFLECVQDMDHENMFWYRQDPGLGLRLIYFSYDVKMKEKGDIPEGYSVSREKKERFSLILESASTNQTSMYLCASSRTGNQPQHFGDGTRLSIL.